This T cell receptor (beta chain) was obtained from a study of blood T cell repertoires in COVID-19. Overall study context: The United States, Italy and Spain supplied acute and convalescent COVID-19 samples. T cells, B-cell-depleted T cells, or PBMCs provided the cDNA or gDNA that served as material.

Repertoires were generated with immunoSEQ multiplex PCR, while TCRdb's copy carries only in-frame clones and drops some. In the table there are 390,000 or so clones, roughly four fifths of which are singletons. V lost 7 bases and J 7 bases, leaving 19 bases between the germline ends. This CDR3 has 14 amino acids. Germline CDR1 reads ENHRY; CDR2 reads SYGVKD. Participants came from some 23 US areas, aged about 18 to 95 years. The chain uses TRBV10-3 and TRBJ1-2; D might be TRBD1 (5 bases). Sequenced sample: PBMCs or T cells enriched from blood (not recorded which). The receptor was derived from a woman in her fifties or sixties who had recovered from COVID-19. The CDR3 protein is CAITPVQGATGYTF. The CDR3 DNA reads as TGTGCCATCACCCCTGTGCAGGGCGCAACTGGCTACACCTTC.